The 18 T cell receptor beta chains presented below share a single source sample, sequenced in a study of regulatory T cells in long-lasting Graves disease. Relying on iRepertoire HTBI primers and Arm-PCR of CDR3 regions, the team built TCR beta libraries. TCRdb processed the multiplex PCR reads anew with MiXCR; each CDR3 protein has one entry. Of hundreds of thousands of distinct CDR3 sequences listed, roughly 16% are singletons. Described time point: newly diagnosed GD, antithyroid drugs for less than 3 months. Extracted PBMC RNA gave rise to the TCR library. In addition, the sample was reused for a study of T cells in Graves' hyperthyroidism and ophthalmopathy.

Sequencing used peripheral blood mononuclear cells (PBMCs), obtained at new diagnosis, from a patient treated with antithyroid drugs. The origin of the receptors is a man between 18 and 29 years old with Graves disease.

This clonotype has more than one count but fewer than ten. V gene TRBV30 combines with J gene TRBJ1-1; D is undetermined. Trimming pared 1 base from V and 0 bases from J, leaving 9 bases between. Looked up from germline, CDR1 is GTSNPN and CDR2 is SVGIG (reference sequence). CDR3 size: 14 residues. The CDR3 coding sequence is TGTGCCTGGAGTGCCCCCCCCGTGAACACTGAAGCTTTCTTT. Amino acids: CAWSAPPVNTEAFF. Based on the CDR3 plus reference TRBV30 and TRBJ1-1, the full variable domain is SQTIHQWPATLVQPVGSPLSLECTVEGTSNPNLYWYRQAAGRGLQLLFYSVGIGQISSEVPQNLSASRPQDRQFILSSKKLLLSDSGFYLCAWSAPPVNTEAFFGQGTRLTVV.

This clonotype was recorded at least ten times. CDR3 amino acids: CAWTPSGVITGELFF. CDR3 DNA: TGTGCCTGGACCCCTAGCGGGGTGATCACCGGGGAGCTGTTTTTT. The chain recombines TRBV30 with TRBJ2-2, with 9 bases that match TRBD2. With V trimmed by 4 bases and J by 4 bases, 7 bases remained unmatched. The germline V gene has CDR1 GTSNPN and CDR2 SVGIG (reference sequence). The CDR3 loop spans 15 amino acids. Together with reference TRBV30 and TRBJ2-2, the CDR3 gives the full variable domain: SQTIHQWPATLVQPVGSPLSLECTVEGTSNPNLYWYRQAAGRGLQLLFYSVGIGQISSEVPQNLSASRPQDRQFILSSKKLLLSDSGFYLCAWTPSGVITGELFFGEGSRLTVL.

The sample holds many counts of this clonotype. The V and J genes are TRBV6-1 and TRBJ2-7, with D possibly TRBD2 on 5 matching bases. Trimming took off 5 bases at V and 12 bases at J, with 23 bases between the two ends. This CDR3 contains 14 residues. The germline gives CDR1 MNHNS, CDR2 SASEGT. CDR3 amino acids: CASSLSENLHGGYF. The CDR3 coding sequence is TGTGCCAGCAGTCTTAGCGAAAATCTGCATGGTGGGTACTTC.

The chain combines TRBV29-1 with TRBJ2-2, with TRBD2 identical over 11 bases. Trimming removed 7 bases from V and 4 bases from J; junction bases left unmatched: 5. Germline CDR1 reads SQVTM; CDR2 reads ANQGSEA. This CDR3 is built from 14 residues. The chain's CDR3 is CSAGTSGITGELFF. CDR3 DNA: TGCAGCGCCGGGACTAGCGGTATCACCGGGGAGCTGTTTTTT.

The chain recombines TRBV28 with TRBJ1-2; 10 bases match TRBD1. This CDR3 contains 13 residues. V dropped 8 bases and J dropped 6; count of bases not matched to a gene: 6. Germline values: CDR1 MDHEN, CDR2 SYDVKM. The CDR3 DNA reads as TGTGCCAGCGAGGGACAGGGGTTTGATGGCTACACCTTC. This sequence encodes CASEGQGFDGYTF.

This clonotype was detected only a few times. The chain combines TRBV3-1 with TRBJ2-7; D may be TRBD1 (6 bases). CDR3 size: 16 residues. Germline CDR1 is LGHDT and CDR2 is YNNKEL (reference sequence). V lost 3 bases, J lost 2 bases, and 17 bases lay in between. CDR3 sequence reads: CASSHASGTRPYEQYF. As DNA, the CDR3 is TGTGCCAGCAGCCATGCTTCCGGGACAAGACCCTACGAGCAGTACTTC.

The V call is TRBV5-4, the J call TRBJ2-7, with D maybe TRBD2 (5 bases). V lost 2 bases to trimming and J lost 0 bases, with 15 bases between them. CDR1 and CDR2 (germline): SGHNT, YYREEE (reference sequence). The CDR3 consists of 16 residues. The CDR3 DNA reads TGTGCCAGCAGCTTTTTTAGCGCCGACCCCTCCTACGAGCAGTACTTC. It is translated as CASSFFSADPSYEQYF.

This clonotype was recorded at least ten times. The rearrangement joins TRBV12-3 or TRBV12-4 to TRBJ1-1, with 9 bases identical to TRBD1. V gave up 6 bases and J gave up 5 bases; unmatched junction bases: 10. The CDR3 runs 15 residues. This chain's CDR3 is CASRRPRQGGTEAFF. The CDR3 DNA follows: TGTGCCAGCAGACGGCCCCGACAGGGGGGGACTGAAGCTTTCTTT.

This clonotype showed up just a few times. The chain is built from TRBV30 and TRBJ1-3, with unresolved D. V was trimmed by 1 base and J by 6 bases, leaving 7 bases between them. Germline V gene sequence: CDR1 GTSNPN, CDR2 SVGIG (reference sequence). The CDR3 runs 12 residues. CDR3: CAWSAPLNTIYF. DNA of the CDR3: TGTGCCTGGAGTGCGCCTTTAAACACCATATATTTT.

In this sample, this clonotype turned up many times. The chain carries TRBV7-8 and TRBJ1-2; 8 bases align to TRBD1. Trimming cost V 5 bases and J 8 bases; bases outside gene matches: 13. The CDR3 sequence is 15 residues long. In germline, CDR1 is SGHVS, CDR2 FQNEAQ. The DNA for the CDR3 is TGTGCCAGCAGCACCCGGGACAGGCGGGTTGGGGGCTACACCTTC. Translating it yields CASSTRDRRVGGYTF.

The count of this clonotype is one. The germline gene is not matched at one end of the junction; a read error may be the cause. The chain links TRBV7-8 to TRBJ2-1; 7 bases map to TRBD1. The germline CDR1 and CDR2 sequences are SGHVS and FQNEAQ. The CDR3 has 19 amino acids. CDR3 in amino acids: CASSTGTATTVGPYTEQFF. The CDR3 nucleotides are TGTGCCAGCAGCACCGGGACAGCCACGACGGTAGGTCCTTACACTGAGCAGTTCTTC.

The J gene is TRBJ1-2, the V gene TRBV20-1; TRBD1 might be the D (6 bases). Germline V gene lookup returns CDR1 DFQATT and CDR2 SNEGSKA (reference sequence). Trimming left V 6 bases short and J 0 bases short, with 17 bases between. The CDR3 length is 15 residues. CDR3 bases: TGCAGTGCCCGGGACCCGGACAGTTCTAACTATGGCTACACCTTC. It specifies CSARDPDSSNYGYTF.

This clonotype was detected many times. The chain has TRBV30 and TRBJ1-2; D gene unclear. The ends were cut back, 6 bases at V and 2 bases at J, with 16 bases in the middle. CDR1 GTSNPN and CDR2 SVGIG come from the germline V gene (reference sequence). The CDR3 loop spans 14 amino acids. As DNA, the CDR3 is TGTGCCTGCCCTAAACGGCGTCAAAACTATGGCTACACCTTC. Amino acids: CACPKRRQNYGYTF.

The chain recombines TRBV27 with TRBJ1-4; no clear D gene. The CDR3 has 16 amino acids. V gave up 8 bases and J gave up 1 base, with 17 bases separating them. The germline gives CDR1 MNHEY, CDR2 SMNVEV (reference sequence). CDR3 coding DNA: TGTGCCAGCGGAACACAGAGATTCTTAACTAATGAAAAACTGTTTTTT. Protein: CASGTQRFLTNEKLFF.

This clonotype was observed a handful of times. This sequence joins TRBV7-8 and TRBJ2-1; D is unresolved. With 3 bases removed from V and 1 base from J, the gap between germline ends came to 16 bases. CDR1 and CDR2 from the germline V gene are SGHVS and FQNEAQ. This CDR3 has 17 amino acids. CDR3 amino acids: CASSFPALDWSYNEQFF. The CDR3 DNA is TGTGCCAGCAGCTTCCCAGCCCTAGATTGGTCCTACAATGAGCAGTTCTTC.

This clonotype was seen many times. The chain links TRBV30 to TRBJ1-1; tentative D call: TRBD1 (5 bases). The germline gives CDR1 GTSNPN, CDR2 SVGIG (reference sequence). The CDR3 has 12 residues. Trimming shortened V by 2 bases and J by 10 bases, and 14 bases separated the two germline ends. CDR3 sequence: CAWSLIWDLAFF. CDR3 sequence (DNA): TGTGCCTGGAGTTTGATCTGGGACCTAGCTTTCTTT.

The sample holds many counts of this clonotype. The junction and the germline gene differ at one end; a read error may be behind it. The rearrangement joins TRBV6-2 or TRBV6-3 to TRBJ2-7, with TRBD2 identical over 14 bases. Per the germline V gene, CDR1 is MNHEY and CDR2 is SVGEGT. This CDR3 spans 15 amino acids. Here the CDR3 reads CSVLGRTSGRYEQYF. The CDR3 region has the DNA TGCTCGGTGTTAGGACGGACTAGCGGGAGGTACGAGCAGTACTTC.

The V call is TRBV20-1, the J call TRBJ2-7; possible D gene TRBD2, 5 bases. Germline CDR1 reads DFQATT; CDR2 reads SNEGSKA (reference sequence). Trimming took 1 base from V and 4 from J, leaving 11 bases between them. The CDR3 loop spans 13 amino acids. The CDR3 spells CSARGTERYEQYF. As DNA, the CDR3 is TGCAGTGCTAGAGGGACTGAGCGGTACGAGCAGTACTTC.